The 16 T cell receptor beta chains given below trace back to one sample, sequenced in a study of blood T cells in healthy people across ages. A J-beta primer mix and a sample-barcoded 5' primer were used in a second PCR of about 7 to 12 cycles. TCRdb re-called the 5' RACE reads with MiXCR, one entry per CDR3 protein. The sample records 1.5 million to 2 million distinct CDR3 sequences, 25% to 30% being singletons. Sample: blood. The receptors shown here come from a woman aged 30 to 39 in good health.

The V call is TRBV9, the J call TRBJ1-1; no clear D. This CDR3 region has 14 residues. The V and J ends lost 0 bases and 5 bases respectively, with 11 bases between them. CDR1 is SGDLS and CDR2 is YYNGEE in the germline V gene. CDR3 in DNA: TGTGCCAGCAGCGTAGACTGGGGAGCAACTGAAGCTTTCTTT. This encodes CASSVDWGATEAFF.

This clonotype was seen a few times. The chain joins TRBV9 to TRBJ1-2; the D gene is possibly TRBD1 (5 bases). CDR3 length equals 15 residues. V dropped 3 bases and J dropped 5 bases, with 17 bases sitting between them. Germline V gene lookup returns CDR1 SGDLS and CDR2 YYNGEE. CDR3 DNA sequence: TGTGCCAGCAGCGCAGGTCAGGGAGTCGGGTATGGCTACACCTTC. Its translation is CASSAGQGVGYGYTF.

The rearrangement links TRBV3-1 to TRBJ2-5, with TRBD2 matching 8 bases. The CDR3 runs to 15 residues. The germline gives CDR1 LGHDT, CDR2 YNNKEL (reference sequence). Trimming took 5 bases from V and 6 from J; bases not matched to a gene: 11. In nucleotides, the CDR3 is TGTGCCAGCAGCGGGGCCGGGGGGGCCCTAAAGACCCAGTACTTC. It translates to CASSGAGGALKTQYF.

This clonotype has more than one count but fewer than ten. This rearrangement joins TRBV7-2 to TRBJ2-5, with D maybe TRBD1 (6 bases). Germline V gene data show CDR1 as SGHTA and CDR2 as FQGNSA. The CDR3 sequence is 15 residues long. V dropped 1 base and J dropped 5 bases, with 14 bases sitting between them. As DNA, the CDR3 is TGTGCCAGCAGCTTAGGGGGCGGTACAGGGGAGACCCAGTACTTC. Translating gives CASSLGGGTGETQYF.

This clonotype was seen ten or more times. This chain connects TRBV9 to TRBJ2-1; the D gene could be TRBD1 or TRBD2 (5 bases each). Deletions cut 0 bases from V and 3 bases from J, with 10 bases between. Per the germline V gene, CDR1 is SGDLS and CDR2 is YYNGEE. The length of the CDR3 is 15 residues. CDR3 loop: CASSVGDPFYNEQFF. Here the CDR3 DNA reads TGTGCCAGCAGCGTAGGGGACCCGTTCTACAATGAGCAGTTCTTC.

Ten or more counts support this clonotype. This chain uses TRBV10-3 with TRBJ2-1; TRBD2 matches 12 bases. V shed 3 bases and J 8 bases; nucleotides not matched to a gene: 14. Per the germline V gene, CDR1 is ENHRY and CDR2 is SYGVKD. This CDR3 is built from 18 residues. CDR3 bases: TGTGCCATCAGTGAAGTAACTAGCGGGGGGAGGAGGGGTGATGAGCAGTTCTTC. Its protein is CAISEVTSGGRRGDEQFF.

Ten or more counts support this clonotype. The rearrangement links TRBV5-1 to TRBJ2-7, with 8 bases that match TRBD2. Trimming removed 4 bases from V and 2 bases from J; junction bases left unmatched: 11. Per germline, CDR1 SGHRS and CDR2 YFSETQ. The CDR3 extends over 16 amino acids. The CDR3 region has the DNA TGCGCCAGCAGCCGACCCGGCCTTAGCGGGACCTACGAGCAGTACTTC. It specifies CASSRPGLSGTYEQYF.

This rearrangement joins TRBV12-3 or TRBV12-4 to TRBJ1-5, with D hard to call. CDR3 length equals 15 residues. V was trimmed by 5 bases and J by 2 bases, leaving 13 bases between them. The CDR3 here is CASSMDAAGNQPQHF. In DNA form, the CDR3 reads TGTGCCAGCAGTATGGACGCGGCGGGCAATCAGCCCCAGCATTTT.

A remark on this clonotype: A read error may account for a junction end that differs from germline. The J gene is TRBJ1-4, the V gene TRBV9; unclear D gene. The germline V gene has CDR1 SGDLS and CDR2 YYNGEE. The CDR3 spans 18 residues. Here the CDR3 DNA reads TGTGCCGGCAGCGCCCGTGATGACGGAAGGAGCACTAATGAAAAACTGTTTTTT. Translating gives CAGSARDDGRSTNEKLFF.

The chain combines TRBV10-3 with TRBJ1-1; D is perhaps TRBD1 (6 bases). Trimming shortened V by 8 bases and J by 1 base, and 11 bases separated the two germline ends. The CDR3 has 13 residues. CDR1 and CDR2 (germline): ENHRY, SYGVKD. The CDR3 DNA follows: TGTGCCATCGGTAGGACAGAGAACACTGAAGCTTTCTTT. This translates into CAIGRTENTEAFF.

This clonotype has at least ten counts. The chain has TRBV7-2 and TRBJ2-7, with 10 bases that match TRBD1. The V and J ends lost 2 bases and 4 bases, in that order; junction bases with no gene match: 5. The V gene's germline CDR1 is SGHTA and CDR2 FQGNSA. This CDR3 has 15 amino acids. Here the CDR3 reads CASSLIGTGAYEQYF. Written as DNA, the CDR3 is TGTGCCAGCAGCTTAATCGGGACAGGGGCTTACGAGCAGTACTTC.

The chain uses TRBV13 and TRBJ2-1; 10 nucleotides line up with TRBD2. The CDR3 is 15 amino acids. The ends lost 4 bases at V and 9 bases at J; junction bases unmatched: 9. Germline V CDR1 and CDR2: PRHDT, FYEKMQ (reference sequence). CDR3 nucleotides: TGTGCCAGCAGCTCCTGGTCTAGCGGGAGAGGTGAGCAGTTCTTC. This encodes CASSSWSSGRGEQFF.

V usage is TRBV3-1 and J usage is TRBJ1-2, with D possibly being TRBD1 (6 bases). Germline CDR1 and CDR2: LGHDT and YNNKEL (reference sequence). V lost 4 bases and J 8 bases, leaving 17 bases between the germline ends. The CDR3 length is 14 residues. The CDR3 region has the DNA TGTGCCAGCAGCCCACTGCCAGGGGCTAAGGGCTACACCTTC. It translates to CASSPLPGAKGYTF.

As for this clonotype: Relative to the germline gene, one junction end is altered; a read error may explain this. V gene TRBV29-1 combines with J gene TRBJ2-3, with a tentative D call TRBD1 (6 bases). The CDR3 is 14 residues long. Germline-derived CDR1 and CDR2 are SQVTM and ANQGSEA. CDR3 in DNA: TGCATCGTTGAAGCGGACAGAAGCACAGATACGCAGTATTTT. Its translation: CIVEADRSTDTQYF.

Here the CDR3 DNA reads TGCGCCAGCAGCTTGATCGGAACGTCGCGGGGGGCATCGAAGACCCAGTACTTC. This encodes CASSLIGTSRGASKTQYF. The chain employs TRBV5-1 and TRBJ2-5; 8 bases line up with TRBD2. The germline V gene encodes CDR1 SGHRS and CDR2 YFSETQ. The CDR3 spans 18 residues. V trimming: 1 base; J trimming: 6 bases; junction bases outside the gene matches: 17.

The J gene is TRBJ2-3, the V gene TRBV6-1; maybe TRBD2 (5 bases). Trimming left V 0 bases short and J 4 bases short, with 11 bases between. From germline, CDR1 is MNHNS and CDR2 SASEGT. CDR3 length: 15 amino acids. Written as DNA, the CDR3 is TGTGCCAGCAGTGAAGCGCTCGGGATGGCAGATACGCAGTATTTT. Translation gives CASSEALGMADTQYF.